The following is a T cell receptor beta chain sequence with its context. Some clones are missing from TCRdb's copy, which holds only in-frame ones; the method was immunoSEQ multiplex PCR. The sample holds 70,000 to 85,000 clones, around 90% seen once. This specimen comes from a study of T cell changes during pregnancy in multiple sclerosis. CDR3 length: 12 amino acids. V shed 5 bases and J 9 bases; nucleotides not matched to a gene: 3. The germline V gene encodes CDR1 MNHEY and CDR2 SVGAGI. The rearrangement joins TRBV6-5 to TRBJ2-1; 8 nucleotides line up with TRBD1. The sample in question was peripheral blood, obtained before pregnancy. The origin of this receptor is a female donor with multiple sclerosis, enrolled in a pregnancy study. CDR3 DNA sequence: TGTGCCAGCAGTCGGACAGGGAGTGAGCAGTTCTTC. Its translation is CASSRTGSEQFF.